Given below is one TCR beta chain in context. The PCR had 60 Vbeta and 13 Jbeta primers. The data were produced by immunoSEQ multiplex PCR, yet TCRdb's version contains in-frame clones alone and is incomplete. This sample's table has more than 55,000 clones. The entry originates in a study of cytomegalovirus exposure and HLA in healthy donors. Sequenced sample: PBMCs. This TCR was sampled from a woman aged 40 to 49 in good health and CMV-seropositive.

DNA of the CDR3: TGTGCCAGTAGAGGGATCCCATACACAGATACGCAGTATTTT. Amino acids: CASRGIPYTDTQYF. This rearrangement joins TRBV5-5 to TRBJ2-3; D might be TRBD2 (5 bases). The V end lost 8 bases, the J end lost 2 bases, and 15 bases lay between the germline ends. The CDR3 has 14 residues. CDR1 and CDR2 (germline): SGHKS, YYEKEE (reference sequence).